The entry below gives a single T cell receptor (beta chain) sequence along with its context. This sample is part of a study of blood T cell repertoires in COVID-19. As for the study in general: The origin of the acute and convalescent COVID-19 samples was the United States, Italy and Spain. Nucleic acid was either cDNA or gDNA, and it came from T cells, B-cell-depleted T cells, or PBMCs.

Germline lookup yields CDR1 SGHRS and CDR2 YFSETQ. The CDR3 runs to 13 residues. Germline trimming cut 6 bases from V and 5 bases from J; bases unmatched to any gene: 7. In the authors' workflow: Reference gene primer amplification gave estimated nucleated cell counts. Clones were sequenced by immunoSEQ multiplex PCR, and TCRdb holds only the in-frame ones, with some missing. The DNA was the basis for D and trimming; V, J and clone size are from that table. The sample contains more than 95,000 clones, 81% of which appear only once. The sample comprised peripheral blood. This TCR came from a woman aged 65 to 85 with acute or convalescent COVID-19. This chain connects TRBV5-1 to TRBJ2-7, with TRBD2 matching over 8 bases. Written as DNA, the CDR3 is TGCGCCAGCAACCTCGGGACTAGTAACGAGCAGTACTTC. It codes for CASNLGTSNEQYF.